Given below is one T cell receptor beta chain in context. Its antigen is unknown. It has no much larger one-base neighbor in the sample; base qualities were not kept. The germline V gene encodes CDR1 MGHRA and CDR2 YSYEKL. Inclusive of the bounding cysteine and phenylalanine, the CDR3 is 13 residues long. CDR3 DNA only is kept here, 39 bases in frame from base 1. The junction carries 3 bases between V and J, which are trimmed by 1 base and 2 bases respectively. This entry belongs to a study of blood T cell repertoires in COVID-19 (dated by TCRdb to the early 2020s). The study in broad terms: Samples covering the acute and convalescent phases of COVID-19 were provided by collaborators in the United States, Italy and Spain. The material from the prospective study consisted of cDNA or gDNA derived from T cells, B-cell-depleted T cells, or PBMCs. The samples were drawn from two sources: the first 160 participants of the ongoing ImmuneRACE study, and 1,254 subjects contributed by 6 global collaborators. Deeply sampled blood TCRbeta repertoires from subjects exposed to, actively infected with, or recovered from COVID-19 were included in the dataset. A de-identified subject ID, COVID-19 status, age in years and sex were almost always included in the sample metadata. A freely available public database, intended as a resource for researchers studying the immune response to SARS-CoV-2, is where the repertoires were released. Where available, HLA class I and class II types were taken from metadata supplied by the sample provider and were not determined by assay-based typing. Results and caveats for the whole study, not just this receptor: How much clinical and demographic metadata was included differed by source and by participant, and the metadata was provided uncurated.

TCRbeta CDR3 regions were amplified from genomic DNA by means of the immunoSEQ Assay, a bias-controlled multiplex PCR. In the source study's methods: Nucleated cell counts per sample were estimated from amplification of reference gene primers within the assay. To quantify the absolute abundance of each unique TCRbeta CDR3 rearrangement, sequence reads were collapsed and filtered. For each sample, productive Simpson clonality was calculated as the square root of Simpson's diversity index over productive rearrangements. TCRdb's version of the immuneACCESS table is confined to in-frame rearrangements and falls short of the full clone set. An unresolved V gene accounts for under half of the shortfall where checked; the remainder is of unknown origin. Clonal size and the V and J genes are those of that table, whereas D and trimming came from the DNA. Counted in this sample were fewer than 300,000 clones; about 88% of them appeared once. The ten largest account for roughly 4% of the sample.

Another Seattle source contributed samples from volunteer blood donors who had recovered from COVID-19. The collaborating institutions used their own protocols to collect whole blood in K2EDTA tubes. For TCRbeta analysis, collaborator samples were shipped as frozen whole blood, as isolated PBMCs, or as DNA extracted from either sample type. This receptor was taken from a man aged 60-69 years who had recovered from COVID-19. The chain uses TRBV4-1 and TRBJ1-3; no D segment can be confidently identified. The specimen sequenced was peripheral blood. The CDR3 region has the sequence CASSQAAGNTIYF. The nucleotide sequence reads as follows: TGCGCCAGCAGCCAAGCCGCTGGAAACACCATATATTTT.